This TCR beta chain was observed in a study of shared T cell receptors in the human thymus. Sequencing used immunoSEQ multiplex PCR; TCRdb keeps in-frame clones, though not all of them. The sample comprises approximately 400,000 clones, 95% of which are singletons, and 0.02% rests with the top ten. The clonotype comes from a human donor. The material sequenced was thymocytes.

The CDR3 nucleotides are TGTGCCAGCAGCTCTAGAGGGCCGGGACAAAAAATAATCTACGAGCAGTACTTC. Translated: CASSSRGPGQKIIYEQYF. The V call is TRBV7-6, the J call TRBJ2-7, with D possibly being TRBD1 (6 bases). This CDR3 has 18 amino acids. Germline V gene sequence: CDR1 SGHVS, CDR2 FNYEAQ. The V end lost 4 bases, the J end lost 3 bases, and 25 bases lay between the germline ends. Variable domain in full (rest from reference TRBV7-6 and TRBJ2-7): GAGVSQSPRYKVTKRGQDVALRCDPISGHVSLYWYRQALGQGPEFLTYFNYEAQQDKSGLPNDRFSAERPEGSISTLTIQRTEQRDSAMYRCASSSRGPGQKIIYEQYFGPGTRLTVT.